These 10 T cell receptor beta chains share one sample of origin, sequenced in a study of T-cell memory formation after mild COVID-19 (dated by TCRdb to the early 2020s). Libraries were built with 5' RACE. The sample was run on an Illumina NovaSeq 6000. TCRdb reran the public reads through fastp at Q25 and MiXCR, keeping productive beta chains. Duplicate CDR3 protein sequences are folded into a single record with the most common DNA and genes. The sample yields about 340,000 distinct CDR3 sequences; under 25% were counted once. Clones ranked in the top ten supply about 21% of the sample. Sequencing was performed on PBMCs or a T cell subset sorted from them (not recorded which). The receptor source for this set is a man aged 18 to 29 who had mild COVID-19 (a few samples of this study predate the infection). The sample titles of this study are shuffled in the database, so cell type and time point are left out; the donor was told from shared clones.

The chain employs TRBV4-3 and TRBJ2-7; D possibly corresponds to TRBD1 (5 bases). V lost 0 bases and J 0 bases, leaving 12 bases between the germline ends. The germline gives CDR1 LGHNA, CDR2 YSLEER. This CDR3 contains 16 residues. CDR3 coding DNA: TGCGCCAGCAGCCAAGATCGAGTACAGGACTCCTACGAGCAGTACGTC. Protein product: CASSQDRVQDSYEQYV.

The sample holds a few counts of this clonotype. The chain uses TRBV6-5 and TRBJ2-1, with 7 bases matching TRBD1. This CDR3 is 13 amino acids long. In germline, CDR1 is MNHEY, CDR2 SVGAGI. The trim removed 5 bases at V and 8 bases at J, leaving 6 bases unmatched. The DNA of the CDR3 is TGTGCCAGCAGTATTCGACAGGGCTATGAGCAGTTCTTC. This translates into CASSIRQGYEQFF.

This chain links TRBV2 with TRBJ2-7, with 13 bases aligning to TRBD2. V gave up 6 bases and J gave up 4 bases; unmatched junction bases: 3. The CDR3 has 14 amino acids. Germline V gives CDR1 SNHLY, CDR2 FYNNEI. As DNA, the CDR3 is TGTGCCAGCAGATGGACTAGCGGGGGTTACGAGCAGTACTTC. It encodes CASRWTSGGYEQYF.

V gene TRBV15 combines with J gene TRBJ1-6; D is unclear. V lost 5 bases to trimming and J lost 7 bases, with 9 bases between them. Looked up from germline, CDR1 is LNHNV and CDR2 is YYDKDF (reference sequence). The CDR3 contains 13 residues. The DNA of the CDR3 is TGTGCCACCAGCGCTAGGGTGAATTCACCCCTCCACTTT. The encoded protein is CATSARVNSPLHF.

The chain recombines TRBV20-1 with TRBJ2-7; D ambiguous. This CDR3 spans 13 amino acids. Germline V lookup: CDR1 DFQATT, CDR2 SNEGSKA (reference sequence). V gave up 0 bases and J gave up 3 bases, with 9 bases separating them. CDR3 DNA: TGCAGTGCTAGAGACGGTTGGATCTACGAGCAGTACTTC. It is translated as CSARDGWIYEQYF.

This clonotype occurred many times. The V call is TRBV6-5, the J call TRBJ2-7, with 7 bases lining up with TRBD2. Germline lookup yields CDR1 MNHEY and CDR2 SVGAGI. V was clipped by 0 bases and J by 0 bases; unmatched bases: 2. This CDR3 is built from 15 residues. The CDR3 coding sequence is TGTGCCAGCAGTTACTCGCCTAGCGGCTCCTACGAGCAGTACTTC. Protein product: CASSYSPSGSYEQYF.

This chain connects TRBV15 to TRBJ1-2; D is perhaps TRBD1 (5 bases). Germline V gene lookup returns CDR1 LNHNV and CDR2 YYDKDF (reference sequence). This CDR3 has 12 amino acids. Between the trimmed V and J ends, which lost 0 bases and 13 bases, there was a span of 12 bases. CDR3 in DNA: TGTGCCACCAGCAGAGATACTGGGGGATTCACCTTC. This sequence encodes CATSRDTGGFTF.

This clonotype was counted between two and nine times. This chain uses TRBV4-1 with TRBJ2-7; D is ambiguous. Looked up from germline, CDR1 is MGHRA and CDR2 is YSYEKL. The CDR3 is made up of 15 amino acids. Trimming took off 0 bases at V and 5 bases at J, with 14 bases between the two ends. As DNA, the CDR3 is TGCGCCAGCAGCCAAGACGTCCAGAATCTGGACGAGCAGTACTTC. It encodes CASSQDVQNLDEQYF.

V gene TRBV5-1 combines with J gene TRBJ1-2, with a tentative D call TRBD1 (6 bases). From germline, CDR1 is SGHRS and CDR2 YFSETQ. This CDR3 region has 16 residues. V was cut by 4 bases and J by 8 bases, with 24 bases left in between. The CDR3 loop is CASSTELPTGSQGYTF. The CDR3 DNA reads TGCGCCAGCAGCACAGAATTACCCACAGGGAGTCAGGGCTACACCTTC.

This clonotype was detected only a few times. This chain joins TRBV28 and TRBJ2-4, with TRBD2 as a possible D gene (6 bases). CDR3 length: 15 residues. CDR1 is MDHEN and CDR2 is SYDVKM in the germline V gene. Trimming shortened V by 6 bases and J by 3 bases, and 15 bases separated the two germline ends. The CDR3 DNA reads as TGTGCCAGCAGCCAGCCCCCCGGGGGCAAAAACATTCAGTACTTC. As protein: CASSQPPGGKNIQYF.